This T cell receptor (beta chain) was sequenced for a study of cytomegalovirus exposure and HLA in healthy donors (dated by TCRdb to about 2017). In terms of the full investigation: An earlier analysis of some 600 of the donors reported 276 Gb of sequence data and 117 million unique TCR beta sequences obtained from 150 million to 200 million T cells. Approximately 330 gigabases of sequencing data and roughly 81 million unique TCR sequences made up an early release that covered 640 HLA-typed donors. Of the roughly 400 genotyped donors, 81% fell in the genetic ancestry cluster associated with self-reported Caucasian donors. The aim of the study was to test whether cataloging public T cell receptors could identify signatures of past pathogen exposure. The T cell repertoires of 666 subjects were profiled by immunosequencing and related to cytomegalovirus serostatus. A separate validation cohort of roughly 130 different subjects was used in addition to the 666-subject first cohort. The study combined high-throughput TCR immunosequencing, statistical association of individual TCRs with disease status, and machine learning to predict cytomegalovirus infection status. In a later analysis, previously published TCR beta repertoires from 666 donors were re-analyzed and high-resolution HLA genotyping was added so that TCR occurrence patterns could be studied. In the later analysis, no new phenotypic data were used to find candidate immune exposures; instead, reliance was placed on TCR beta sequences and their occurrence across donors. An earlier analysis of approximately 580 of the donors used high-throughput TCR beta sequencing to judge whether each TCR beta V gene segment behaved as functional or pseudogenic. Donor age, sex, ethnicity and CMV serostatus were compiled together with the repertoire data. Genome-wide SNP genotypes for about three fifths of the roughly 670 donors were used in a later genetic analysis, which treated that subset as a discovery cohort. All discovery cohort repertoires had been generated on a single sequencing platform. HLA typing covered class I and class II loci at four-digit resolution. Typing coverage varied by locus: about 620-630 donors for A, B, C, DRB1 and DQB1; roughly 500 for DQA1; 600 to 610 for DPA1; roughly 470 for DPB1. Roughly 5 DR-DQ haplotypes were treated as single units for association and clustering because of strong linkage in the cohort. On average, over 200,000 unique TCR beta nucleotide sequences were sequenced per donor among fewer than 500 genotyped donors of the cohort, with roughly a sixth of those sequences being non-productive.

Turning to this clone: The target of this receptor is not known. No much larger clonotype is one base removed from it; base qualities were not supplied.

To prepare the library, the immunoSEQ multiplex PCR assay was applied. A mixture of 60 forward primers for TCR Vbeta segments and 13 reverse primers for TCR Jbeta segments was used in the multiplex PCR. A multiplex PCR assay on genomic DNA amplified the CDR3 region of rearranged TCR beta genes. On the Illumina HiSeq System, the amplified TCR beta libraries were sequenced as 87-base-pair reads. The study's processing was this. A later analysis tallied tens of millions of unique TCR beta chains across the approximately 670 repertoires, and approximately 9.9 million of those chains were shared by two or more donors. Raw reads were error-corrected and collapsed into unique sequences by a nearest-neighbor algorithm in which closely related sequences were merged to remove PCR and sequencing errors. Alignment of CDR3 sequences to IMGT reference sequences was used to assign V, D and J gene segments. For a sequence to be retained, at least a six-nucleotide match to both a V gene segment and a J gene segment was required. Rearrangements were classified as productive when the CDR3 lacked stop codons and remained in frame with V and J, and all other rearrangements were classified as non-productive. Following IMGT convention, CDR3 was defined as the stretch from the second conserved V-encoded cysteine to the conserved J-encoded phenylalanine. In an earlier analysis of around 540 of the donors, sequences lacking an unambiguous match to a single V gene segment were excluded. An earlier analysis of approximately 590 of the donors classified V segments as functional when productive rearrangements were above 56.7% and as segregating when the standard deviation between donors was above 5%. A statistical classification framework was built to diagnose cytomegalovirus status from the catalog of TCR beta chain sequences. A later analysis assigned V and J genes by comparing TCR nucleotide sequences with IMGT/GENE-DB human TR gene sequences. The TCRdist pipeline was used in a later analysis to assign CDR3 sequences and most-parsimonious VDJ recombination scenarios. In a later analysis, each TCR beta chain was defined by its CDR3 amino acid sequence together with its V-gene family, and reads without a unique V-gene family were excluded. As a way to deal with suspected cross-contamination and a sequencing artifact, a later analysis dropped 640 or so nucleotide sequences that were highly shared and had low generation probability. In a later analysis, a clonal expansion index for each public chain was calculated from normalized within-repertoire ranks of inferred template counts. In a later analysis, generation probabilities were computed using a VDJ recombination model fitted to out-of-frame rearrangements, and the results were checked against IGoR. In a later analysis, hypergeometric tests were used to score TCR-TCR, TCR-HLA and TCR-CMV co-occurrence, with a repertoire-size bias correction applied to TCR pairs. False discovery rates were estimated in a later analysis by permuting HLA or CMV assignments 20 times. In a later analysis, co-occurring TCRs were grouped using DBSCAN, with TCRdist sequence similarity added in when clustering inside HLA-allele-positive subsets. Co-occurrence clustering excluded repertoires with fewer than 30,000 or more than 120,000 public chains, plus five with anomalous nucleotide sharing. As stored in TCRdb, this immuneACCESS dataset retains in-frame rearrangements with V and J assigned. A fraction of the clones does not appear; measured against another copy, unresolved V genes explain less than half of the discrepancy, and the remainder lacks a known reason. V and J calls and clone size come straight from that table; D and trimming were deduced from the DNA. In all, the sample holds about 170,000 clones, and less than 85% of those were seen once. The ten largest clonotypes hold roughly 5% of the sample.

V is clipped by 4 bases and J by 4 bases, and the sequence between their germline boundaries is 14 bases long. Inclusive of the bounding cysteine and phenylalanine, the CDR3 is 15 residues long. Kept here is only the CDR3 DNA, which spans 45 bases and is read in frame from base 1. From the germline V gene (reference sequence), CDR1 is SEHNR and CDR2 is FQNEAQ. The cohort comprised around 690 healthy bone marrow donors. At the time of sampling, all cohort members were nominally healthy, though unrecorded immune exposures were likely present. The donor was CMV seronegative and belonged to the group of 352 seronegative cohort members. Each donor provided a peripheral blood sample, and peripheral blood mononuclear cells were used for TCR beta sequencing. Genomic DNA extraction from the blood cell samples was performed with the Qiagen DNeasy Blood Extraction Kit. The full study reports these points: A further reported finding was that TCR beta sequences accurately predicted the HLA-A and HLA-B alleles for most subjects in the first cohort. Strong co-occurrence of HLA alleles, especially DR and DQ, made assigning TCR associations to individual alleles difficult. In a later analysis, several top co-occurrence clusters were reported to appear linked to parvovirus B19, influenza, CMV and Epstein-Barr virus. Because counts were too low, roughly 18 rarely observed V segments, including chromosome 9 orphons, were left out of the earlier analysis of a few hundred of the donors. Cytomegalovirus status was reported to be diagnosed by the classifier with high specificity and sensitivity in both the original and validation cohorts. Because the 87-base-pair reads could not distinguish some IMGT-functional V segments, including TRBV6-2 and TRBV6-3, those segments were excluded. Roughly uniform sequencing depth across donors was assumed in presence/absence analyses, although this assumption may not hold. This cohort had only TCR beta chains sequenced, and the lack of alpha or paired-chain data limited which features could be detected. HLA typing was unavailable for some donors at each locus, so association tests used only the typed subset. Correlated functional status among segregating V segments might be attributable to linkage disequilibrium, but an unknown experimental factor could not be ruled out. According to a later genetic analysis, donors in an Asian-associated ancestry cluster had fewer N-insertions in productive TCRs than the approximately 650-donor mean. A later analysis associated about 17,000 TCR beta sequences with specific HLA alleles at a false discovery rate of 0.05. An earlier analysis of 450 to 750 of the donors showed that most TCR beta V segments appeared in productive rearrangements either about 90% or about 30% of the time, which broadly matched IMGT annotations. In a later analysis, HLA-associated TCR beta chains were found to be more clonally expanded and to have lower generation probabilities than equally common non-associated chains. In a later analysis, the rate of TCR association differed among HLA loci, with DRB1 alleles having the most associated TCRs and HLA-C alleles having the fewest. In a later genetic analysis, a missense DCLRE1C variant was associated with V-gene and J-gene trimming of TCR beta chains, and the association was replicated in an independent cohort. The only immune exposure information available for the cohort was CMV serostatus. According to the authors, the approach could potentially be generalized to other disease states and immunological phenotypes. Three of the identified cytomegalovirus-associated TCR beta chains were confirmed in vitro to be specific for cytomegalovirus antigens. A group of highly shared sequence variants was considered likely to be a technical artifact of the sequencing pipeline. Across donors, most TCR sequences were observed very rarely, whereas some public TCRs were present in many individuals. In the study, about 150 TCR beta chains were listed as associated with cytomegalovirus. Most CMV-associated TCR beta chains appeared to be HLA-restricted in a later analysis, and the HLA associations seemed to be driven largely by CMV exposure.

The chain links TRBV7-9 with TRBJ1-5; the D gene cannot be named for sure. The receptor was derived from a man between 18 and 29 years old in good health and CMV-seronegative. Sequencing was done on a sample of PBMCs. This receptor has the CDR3 CASSSARSGNQPQHF. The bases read TGTGCCAGCAGCTCCGCCCGGTCAGGAAATCAGCCCCAGCATTTT.